One and the same sample provided the 14 T cell receptor beta chains below, sequenced in a study of PD-L1 blockade in urothelial cancer. Produced via immunoSEQ multiplex PCR; TCRdb's table is partial and in-frame only. The sample holds tens of thousands of clones; approximately 81% are singletons and the top ten take 8.8%. Time point defined: peripheral blood 6 weeks after treatment start. The sequencing used PBMCs, collected around atezolizumab (anti-PD-L1) treatment. The receptor source for this set is a man between 65 and 79 years old with urothelial cancer.

The chain links TRBV5-1 to TRBJ2-5, with D maybe TRBD1 (5 bases). The germline V gene encodes CDR1 SGHRS and CDR2 YFSETQ. Deletions cut 4 bases from V and 4 bases from J, with 23 bases between. This CDR3 contains 17 residues. As DNA, the CDR3 is TGCGCCAGCAGCAGTGGGATGGCGAACCAAAGGGGAGAGACCCAGTACTTC. It is translated as CASSSGMANQRGETQYF. Combining the CDR3 with reference TRBV5-1 and TRBJ2-5 gives the whole variable domain KAGVTQTPRYLIKTRGQQVTLSCSPISGHRSVSWYQQTPGQGLQFLFEYFSETQRNKGNFPGRFSGRQFSNSRSEMNVSTLELGDSALYLCASSSGMANQRGETQYFGPGTRLLVL.

The chain couples TRBV6-6 to TRBJ2-1; 7 nucleotides agree with TRBD2. CDR1 and CDR2 (germline): MNHNY, SVGAGI (reference sequence). The CDR3 is made up of 12 amino acids. J lost 13 bases, V lost 6 bases, and 9 bases had no gene match. CDR3 DNA: TGTGCCAGCAGGACCACTAGCGAATTTCAGTTCTTC. This sequence encodes CASRTTSEFQFF.

Only one count was recorded for this clone. The chain employs TRBV18 and TRBJ2-7; 7 bases fit TRBD1. V dropped 1 base and J dropped 3; count of bases not matched to a gene: 12. This CDR3 is 17 amino acids long. The germline CDR1 and CDR2 sequences are KGHSH and LQKENI. CDR3 sequence reads: CASSPQESRDRVYEQYF. The CDR3 bases are TGTGCCAGCTCACCACAGGAGTCCAGGGACAGAGTCTACGAGCAGTACTTC.

CDR3 residues: CASVLRTGGTEAFF. DNA for the CDR3: TGTGCCAGCGTCCTAAGGACAGGGGGCACTGAAGCTTTCTTT. The chain employs TRBV27 and TRBJ1-1, with 10 nucleotides matching TRBD1. V dropped 8 bases and J dropped 4; count of bases not matched to a gene: 7. The CDR3 sequence is 14 residues long. Germline CDR1 is MNHEY and CDR2 is SMNVEV (reference sequence).

This clone turned up a few times. The gene calls are TRBV4-2 and TRBJ1-1, with D maybe TRBD1 (5 bases). Germline assignment: CDR1 LGHNA and CDR2 YNFKEQ. The CDR3 length is 17 residues. V was pared by 1 base and J by 5 bases, with 20 bases between. The CDR3 DNA sequence: TGTGCCAGCAGCCAAGTGAGGACTGAGGGACTATGGACTGAAGCTTTCTTT. Its translation is CASSQVRTEGLWTEAFF.

The chain links TRBV28 to TRBJ2-2; 10 bases align to TRBD1. Unmatched junction bases numbered 3, after V lost 5 bases and J lost 3 bases. Germline assignment: CDR1 MDHEN and CDR2 SYDVKM. The CDR3 has 15 amino acids. CDR3 DNA sequence: TGTGCCAGCAGTAGACAGGGGGCCCACACCGGGGAGCTGTTTTTT. This translates into CASSRQGAHTGELFF. The variable domain in full, with the rest retrieved from reference TRBV28 and TRBJ2-2, is DVKVTQSSRYLVKRTGEKVFLECVQDMDHENMFWYRQDPGLGLRLIYFSYDVKMKEKGDIPEGYSVSREKKERFSLILESASTNQTSMYLCASSRQGAHTGELFFGEGSRLTVL.

This clone has more than one count but fewer than ten. The rearrangement uses TRBV19 and TRBJ1-1; unclear D gene. V gave up 5 bases and J gave up 3 bases, with 13 bases separating them. The CDR3 is 14 amino acids. Germline CDR1 is LNHDA and CDR2 is SQIVND (reference sequence). CDR3 nucleotides: TGTGCCAGTAGTCCCCGCTCGGCGGACACTGAAGCTTTCTTT. It is translated as CASSPRSADTEAFF.

This chain uses TRBV30 with TRBJ2-1, with D maybe TRBD2 (6 bases). Germline V gives CDR1 GTSNPN, CDR2 SVGIG (reference sequence). This CDR3 is built from 20 residues. Trimming stripped 0 bases from V and 0 bases from J, with 24 bases between. CDR3 loop: CAWSVDSWGTSRSSYNEQFF. DNA of the CDR3: TGTGCCTGGAGTGTAGATTCGTGGGGGACTTCTAGAAGCTCCTACAATGAGCAGTTCTTC.

The gene calls are TRBV5-1 and TRBJ2-1; 9 nucleotides align to TRBD2. This CDR3 spans 16 amino acids. V lost 1 base and J lost 4; bases outside the gene matches: 6. Germline V lookup: CDR1 SGHRS, CDR2 YFSETQ. CDR3 sequence (DNA): TGCGCCAGCAGCTTGAGTAGCGGGAGATTTTACAATGAGCAGTTCTTC. Residues: CASSLSSGRFYNEQFF.

This clone was recorded only once. At one end the junction does not follow the germline gene, possibly because of a read error. This chain links TRBV7-7 with TRBJ2-5, with 11 positions matching TRBD2. Germline V gene data show CDR1 as SSHAT and CDR2 as FNYEAQ (reference sequence). The CDR3 covers 15 residues. The CDR3 coding sequence is TGTGCTAGCAGCACGGGACTAGCGGCAAAAGAGACCCAGTACTTC. Translated, it gives CASSTGLAAKETQYF.

The chain carries TRBV5-1 and TRBJ2-1; 13 bases are shared with TRBD2. V lost 0 bases and J lost 4; bases outside the gene matches: 7. The germline CDR1 and CDR2 sequences are SGHRS and YFSETQ. The CDR3 length is 18 residues. CDR3 protein: CASSLVLQGLAGYNEQFF. The CDR3 region has the DNA TGCGCCAGCAGCTTGGTTTTACAGGGACTAGCGGGGTACAATGAGCAGTTCTTC.

The rearrangement links TRBV4-1 to TRBJ1-1, with TRBD1 identical over 7 bases. The junction had 3 bases not matched to a gene; V was cut back by 4 bases and J by 1 base. Looked up from germline, CDR1 is MGHRA and CDR2 is YSYEKL. The CDR3 contains 14 residues. CDR3 sequence (DNA): TGCGCCAGCAGCCCAAACAGGGGGAACACTGAAGCTTTCTTT. Protein: CASSPNRGNTEAFF.

This chain connects TRBV30 to TRBJ2-3; unclear D gene. The CDR3 covers 14 residues. V was clipped by 0 bases and J by 2 bases, with 9 bases between them. Germline lookup yields CDR1 GTSNPN and CDR2 SVGIG (reference sequence). DNA of the CDR3: TGTGCCTGGAGTGTTCGACTCAACACAGATACGCAGTATTTT. This codes for CAWSVRLNTDTQYF.

Here the CDR3 DNA reads TGTGCCAGCAGTGACGAACTGGGACAGAAGCAGTACTTC. This translates into CASSDELGQKQYF. The V call is TRBV6-4, the J call TRBJ2-7; 7 bases are a match to TRBD1. The germline CDR1 and CDR2 sequences are MRHNA and SNTAGT. CDR3 size: 13 residues. Trimming cost V 2 bases and J 8 bases; bases outside gene matches: 6.